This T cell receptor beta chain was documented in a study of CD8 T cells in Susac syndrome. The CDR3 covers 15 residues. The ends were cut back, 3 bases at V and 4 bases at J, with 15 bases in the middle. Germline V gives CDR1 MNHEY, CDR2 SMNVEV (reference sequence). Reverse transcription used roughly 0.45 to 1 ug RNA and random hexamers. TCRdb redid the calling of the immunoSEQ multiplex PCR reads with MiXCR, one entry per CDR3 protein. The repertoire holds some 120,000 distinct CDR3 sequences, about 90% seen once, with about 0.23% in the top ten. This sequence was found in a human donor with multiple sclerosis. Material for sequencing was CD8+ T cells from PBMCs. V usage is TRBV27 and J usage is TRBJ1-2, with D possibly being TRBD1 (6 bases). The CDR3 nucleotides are TGTGCCAGCAGTTTGTTCAGGTCAGGGGCCTATGGCTACACCTTC. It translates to CASSLFRSGAYGYTF.